Following are 9 T cell receptor beta chains from one sample sequenced in a study of shared clonotypes between healthy human individuals. The data were produced by immunoSEQ multiplex PCR, yet TCRdb's version contains in-frame clones alone and is incomplete. Here the sample spans about 1 million clones, 65% to 75% being singletons. The material sequenced was memory CD4+ T cells sorted from blood. Subset given: CD45RA-negative fraction. The origin of the receptors is a young man in good health.

The rearrangement links TRBV7-9 to TRBJ1-4; TRBD1 aligns across 7 bases. J gave up 3 bases and V 5 bases, and 3 bases lay outside the gene matches. Germline assignment: CDR1 SEHNR and CDR2 FQNEAQ (reference sequence). The CDR3 is made up of 14 amino acids. The CDR3, as DNA: TGTGCCAGCAGCACAACAGGGGCTAATGAAAAACTGTTTTTT. Amino acid sequence: CASSTTGANEKLFF.

The rearrangement links TRBV6-5 to TRBJ2-1; 7 bases align to TRBD2. Germline-derived CDR1 and CDR2 are MNHEY and SVGAGI. Trimming cost V 7 bases and J 8 bases; bases outside gene matches: 11. The CDR3 contains 14 residues. The CDR3 here is CASNNGREKDEQFF. The CDR3 DNA reads TGTGCCAGCAATAACGGGCGGGAGAAGGATGAGCAGTTCTTC.

The chain is built from TRBV5-6 and TRBJ2-2, with D hard to call. CDR1 SGHDT and CDR2 YYEEEE come from the germline V gene. The V end was cut by 1 base, the J end by 4 bases, with 14 bases between. The CDR3 consists of 16 residues. This chain's CDR3 is CASSLYWTYRTGELFF. Written as DNA, the CDR3 is TGTGCCAGCAGCTTGTATTGGACGTACCGCACCGGGGAGCTGTTTTTT.

The rearrangement joins TRBV7-2 to TRBJ2-5, with 15 bases that match TRBD2. V lost 4 bases, J lost 4 bases, and 4 bases stayed unmatched. The length of the CDR3 is 16 residues. Germline V gene data show CDR1 as SGHTA and CDR2 as FQGNSA. Here the CDR3 DNA reads TGTGCCAGCAGCTCGAGGACTAGCGGGAGGGGAGAGACCCAGTACTTC. It specifies CASSSRTSGRGETQYF.

Comments on this clone: Additional DNA sequences in this sample encode the identical CDR3. This chain uses TRBV5-1 with TRBJ2-5; 7 nucleotides agree with TRBD1. The CDR3 is 13 amino acids. Germline assignment: CDR1 SGHRS and CDR2 YFSETQ. V was clipped by 3 bases and J by 5 bases; unmatched bases: 4. In nucleotides, the CDR3 is TGCGCCAGCAGCTCGACAGGGCAGGAGACCCAGTACTTC. Its protein product is CASSSTGQETQYF.

The V call is TRBV7-8, the J call TRBJ2-5; the match to TRBD1 covers 9 bases. The end of the DNA is better explained by TRBJ2-7, so the J call may be wrong. The CDR3 is 16 amino acids. Germline assignment: CDR1 SGHVS and CDR2 FQNEAQ. The CDR3 sequence is CASSVEAGTGNYEQYF. As DNA, the CDR3 is TGTGCCAGCAGCGTGGAAGCCGGGACAGGGAACTACGAGCAGTACTTC.

V is TRBV6-1 and J is TRBJ2-7; D is unresolved. Germline-derived CDR1 and CDR2 are MNHNS and SASEGT. V was trimmed by 11 bases and J by 0 bases, leaving 14 bases between them. This CDR3 contains 13 residues. The CDR3 DNA is TGTGCCCTTCGGTTGCAGTCCTCCTACGAGCAGTACTTC. Its translation: CALRLQSSYEQYF.

The chain joins TRBV6-6 to TRBJ2-3; perhaps TRBD2 as D (7 bases). Trimming removed 5 bases from V and 3 bases from J, with 15 bases in between. Germline CDR1 is MNHNY and CDR2 is SVGAGI (reference sequence). The CDR3 contains 15 residues. CDR3 nucleotides: TGTGCCAGCAGTGATCTAAGGGGGGGGACAGATACGCAGTATTTT. This sequence encodes CASSDLRGGTDTQYF.

The chain is built from TRBV18 and TRBJ2-3; D might be TRBD2 (5 bases). Per the germline V gene, CDR1 is KGHSH and CDR2 is LQKENI. Trimming removed 0 bases from V and 11 bases from J, with 24 bases in between. This CDR3 has 17 amino acids. CDR3 nucleotide sequence: TGTGCCAGCTCACCACCCTCTGGAGCGGACGCCTTGGTTGGGCAGTATTTT. As protein: CASSPPSGADALVGQYF.